What follows is one T cell receptor beta chain and its context. Its antigen is undetermined. The sample contains more than one DNA sequence encoding this CDR3. The data belong to a study of shared clonotypes between healthy human individuals. Study-level points and caveats: The sharing of about 5% of naive CD4 clonotypes was seen across a handful of donors.

The CDR3 sequence is 12 residues long. Germline V gives CDR1 GTSNPN, CDR2 SVGIG (reference sequence). V shed 0 bases and J shed 2 bases, with 5 bases lying between them. Sequencing was at deep level. Profiling relied on immunoSEQ multiplex PCR, and the TCRdb table lists in-frame clones only, not all of them. The table shows 2 million to 3 million clones, with 80% to 95% occurring only once. The sample comprised naive CD4+ T cells from PBMCs. Subset described: CD45RA+ positively selected. The receptor comes from a man aged 18 to 30 in good health. Some clones in this sample may be carry-over from other donors' samples. The chain links TRBV30 to TRBJ2-7; no reliable D call. This CDR3 is CAWSVSAYEQYF. Here the CDR3 DNA reads TGTGCCTGGAGTGTGAGTGCCTACGAGCAGTACTTC.